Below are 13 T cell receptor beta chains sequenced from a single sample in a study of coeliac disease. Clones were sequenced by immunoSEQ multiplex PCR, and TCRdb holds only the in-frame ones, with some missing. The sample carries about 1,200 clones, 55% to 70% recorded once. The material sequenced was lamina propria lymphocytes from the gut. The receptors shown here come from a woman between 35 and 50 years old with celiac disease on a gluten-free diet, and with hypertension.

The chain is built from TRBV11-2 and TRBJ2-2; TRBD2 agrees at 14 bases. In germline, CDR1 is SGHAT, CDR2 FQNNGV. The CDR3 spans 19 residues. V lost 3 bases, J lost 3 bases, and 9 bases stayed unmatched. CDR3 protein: CASSFPRLAGGPDTGELFF. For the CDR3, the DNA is TGTGCCAGCAGCTTTCCGAGACTAGCGGGAGGGCCAGACACCGGGGAGCTGTTTTTT.

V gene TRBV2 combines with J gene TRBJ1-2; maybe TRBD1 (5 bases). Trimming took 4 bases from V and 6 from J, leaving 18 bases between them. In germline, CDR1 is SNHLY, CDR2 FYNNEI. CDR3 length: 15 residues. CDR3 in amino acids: CASSGGRSRAHGYTF. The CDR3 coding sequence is TGTGCCAGCAGTGGAGGAAGATCCAGGGCCCATGGCTACACCTTC.

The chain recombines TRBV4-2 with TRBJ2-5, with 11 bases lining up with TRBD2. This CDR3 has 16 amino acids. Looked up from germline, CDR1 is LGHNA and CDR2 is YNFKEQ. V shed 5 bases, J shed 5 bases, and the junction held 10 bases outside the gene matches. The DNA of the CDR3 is TGTGCCAGCAGCGGCGCGGCTAGCGGGGGGCGGGAGACCCAGTACTTC. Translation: CASSGAASGGRETQYF.

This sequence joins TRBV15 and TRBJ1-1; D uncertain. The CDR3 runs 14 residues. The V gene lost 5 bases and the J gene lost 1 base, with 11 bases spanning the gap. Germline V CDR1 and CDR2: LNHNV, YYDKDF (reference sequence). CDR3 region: CATSPWEENTEAFF. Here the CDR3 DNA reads TGTGCCACCAGCCCATGGGAGGAGAACACTGAAGCTTTCTTT.

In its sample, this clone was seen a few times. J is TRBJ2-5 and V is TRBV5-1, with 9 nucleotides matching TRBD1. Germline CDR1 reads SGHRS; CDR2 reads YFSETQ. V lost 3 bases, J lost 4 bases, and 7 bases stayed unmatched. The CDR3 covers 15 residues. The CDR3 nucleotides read TGCGCCAGCAGCTCTGGGGACAGGGAGATAGAGACCCAGTACTTC. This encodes CASSSGDREIETQYF.

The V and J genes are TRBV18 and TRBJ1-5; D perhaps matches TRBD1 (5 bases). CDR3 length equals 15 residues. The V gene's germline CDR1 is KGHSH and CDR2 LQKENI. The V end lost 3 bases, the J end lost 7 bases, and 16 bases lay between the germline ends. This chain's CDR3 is CASSPTLAAGQPQHF. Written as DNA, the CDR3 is TGTGCCAGCTCACCTACCTTAGCCGCAGGGCAGCCCCAGCATTTT.

The CDR3 loop reads CASSGLTADVRKYGYTF. The CDR3 coding sequence is TGTGCCAGCAGCGGCCTGACAGCCGATGTCAGGAAGTATGGCTACACCTTC. The chain has TRBV13 and TRBJ1-2, with D possibly matching TRBD1 (5 bases). V shed 5 bases and J shed 5 bases, with 24 bases lying between them. The CDR3 spans 17 residues. Germline V gives CDR1 PRHDT, CDR2 FYEKMQ (reference sequence).

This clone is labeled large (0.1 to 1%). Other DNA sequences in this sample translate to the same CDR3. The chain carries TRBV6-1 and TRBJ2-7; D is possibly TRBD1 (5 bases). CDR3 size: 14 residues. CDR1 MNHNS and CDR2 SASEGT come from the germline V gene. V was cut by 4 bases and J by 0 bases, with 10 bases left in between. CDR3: CASSGRGSSYEQYF. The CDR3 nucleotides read TGTGCCAGCAGTGGTAGGGGAAGCTCCTACGAGCAGTACTTC.

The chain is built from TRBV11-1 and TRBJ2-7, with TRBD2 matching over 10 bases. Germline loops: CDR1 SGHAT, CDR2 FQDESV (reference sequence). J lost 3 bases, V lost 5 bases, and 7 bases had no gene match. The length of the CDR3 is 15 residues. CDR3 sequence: CASSLSGLADYEQYF. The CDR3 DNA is TGTGCCAGCAGCCTCTCAGGACTAGCGGACTACGAGCAGTACTTC.

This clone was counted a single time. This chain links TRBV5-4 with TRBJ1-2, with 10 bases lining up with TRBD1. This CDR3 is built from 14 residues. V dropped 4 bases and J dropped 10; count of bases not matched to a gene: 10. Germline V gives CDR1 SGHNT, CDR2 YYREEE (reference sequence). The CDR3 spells CASSPDRGRRAYTF. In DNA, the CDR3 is TGTGCCAGCAGCCCAGACAGGGGGCGAAGGGCCTACACCTTC.

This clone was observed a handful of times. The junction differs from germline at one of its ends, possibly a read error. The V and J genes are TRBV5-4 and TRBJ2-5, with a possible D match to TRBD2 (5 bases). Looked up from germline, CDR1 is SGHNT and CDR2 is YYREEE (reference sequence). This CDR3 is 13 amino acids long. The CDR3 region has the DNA TGCGCCAGCAGCCCCGGACTGCTAAAGACCCAGTACTTC. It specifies CASSPGLLKTQYF.

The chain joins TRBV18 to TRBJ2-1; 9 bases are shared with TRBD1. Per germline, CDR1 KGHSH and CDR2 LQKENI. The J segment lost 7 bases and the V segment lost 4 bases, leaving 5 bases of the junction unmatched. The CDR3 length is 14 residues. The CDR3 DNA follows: TGTGCCAGCTCACACGAGACAGGGGGTAATGAGCAGTTCTTC. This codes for CASSHETGGNEQFF.

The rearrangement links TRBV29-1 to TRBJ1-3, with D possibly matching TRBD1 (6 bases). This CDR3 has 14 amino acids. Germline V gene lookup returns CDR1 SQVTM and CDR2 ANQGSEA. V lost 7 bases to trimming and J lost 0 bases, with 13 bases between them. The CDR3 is CSGKQGSSGNTIYF. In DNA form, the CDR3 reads TGCAGCGGCAAGCAGGGGAGCTCTGGAAACACCATATATTTT.